These 20 T cell receptor beta chains were all obtained from the same sample, sequenced in a study of blood T cell repertoires in COVID-19. Profiled with immunoSEQ multiplex PCR; TCRdb holds only in-frame clones, not every one. The sample carries 200,000 to 250,000 clones, roughly 80% recorded once. The sample taken for sequencing was peripheral blood. The receptors were sampled from a woman between 65 and 79 years old with acute or convalescent COVID-19.

This clone was observed a few times. The rearrangement links TRBV7-2 to TRBJ2-7; weak D call: TRBD2 (5 bases). V lost 5 bases, J lost 2 bases, and 16 bases lay in between. CDR1 and CDR2 from the germline V gene are SGHTA and FQGNSA. This CDR3 has 15 residues. CDR3 bases: TGTGCCAGCAGCCCCTCGGGGAAGCAAACCTACGAGCAGTACTTC. The encoded protein is CASSPSGKQTYEQYF.

V is TRBV3-1 (or the pseudogene TRBV3-2) and J is TRBJ2-2; the D is unclear. Germline CDR1 reads LGHDT; CDR2 reads YNNKEL (reference sequence). With 4 bases removed from V and 7 bases from J, the gap between germline ends came to 19 bases. The CDR3 consists of 16 residues. Here the CDR3 DNA reads TGTGCCAGCAGCCCCCTTCGAGATTTTAGAAACGGGGAGCTGTTTTTT. This translates into CASSPLRDFRNGELFF.

This chain uses TRBV10-1 with TRBJ1-2; D is possibly TRBD1 (6 bases). With 0 bases removed from V and 4 bases from J, the gap between germline ends came to 12 bases. This CDR3 has 15 amino acids. Germline loops: CDR1 WNHNN, CDR2 SYGVQD (reference sequence). The CDR3 region has the DNA TGCGCCAGCAGTGAGTCCGGGACACGGGCCTATGGCTACACCTTC. Its translation: CASSESGTRAYGYTF.

This chain links TRBV11-2 with TRBJ2-4; 13 positions match TRBD2. With V trimmed by 4 bases and J by 0 bases, 9 bases remained unmatched. The CDR3 has 19 residues. CDR1 SGHAT and CDR2 FQNNGV come from the germline V gene. For the CDR3, the DNA is TGTGCCAGCAGCTCCCGGGGACTAGCGGGACATTTAGCCAAAAACATTCAGTACTTC. Translation: CASSSRGLAGHLAKNIQYF.

The rearrangement joins TRBV6-1 to TRBJ2-3; 12 nucleotides line up with TRBD2. V lost 2 bases to trimming and J lost 3 bases; unmatched junction nucleotides: 9. This CDR3 contains 18 residues. Looked up from germline, CDR1 is MNHNS and CDR2 is SASEGT. The CDR3 sequence: CASSELVLAGGRTDTQYF. CDR3 in DNA: TGTGCCAGCAGTGAATTGGTGCTAGCGGGGGGGCGTACAGATACGCAGTATTTT.

V is TRBV4-1 and J is TRBJ1-2, with 10 nucleotides matching TRBD1. Germline V gene sequence: CDR1 MGHRA, CDR2 YSYEKL. Trimming took 3 bases from V and 4 from J; bases not matched to a gene: 5. This CDR3 is 15 amino acids long. Here the CDR3 DNA reads TGCGCCAGCAGCCATGGGACAGGGGCCCTCTATGGCTACACCTTC. Translated: CASSHGTGALYGYTF.

This clone has just one count. The chain recombines TRBV27 with TRBJ2-2; TRBD1 is a possible D gene (6 bases). This CDR3 is built from 15 residues. From germline, CDR1 is MNHEY and CDR2 SMNVEV (reference sequence). Trimming stripped 3 bases from V and 3 bases from J, with 11 bases between. This CDR3 reads CASSLGARYTGELFF. The CDR3 DNA sequence: TGTGCCAGCAGTTTGGGGGCTAGGTACACCGGGGAGCTGTTTTTT.

The chain employs TRBV12-3 or TRBV12-4 and TRBJ1-6; perhaps TRBD1 as D (5 bases). The CDR3 is 13 residues long. V gave up 3 bases and J gave up 6 bases, with 6 bases separating them. The chain's CDR3 is CASSLTANSPLHF. The CDR3 DNA reads as TGTGCCAGCAGTTTGACAGCTAATTCACCCCTCCACTTT.

This chain joins TRBV7-3 and TRBJ2-3; tentative D call: TRBD2 (5 bases). The ends were cut back, 2 bases at V and 6 bases at J, with 9 bases in the middle. The germline V gene encodes CDR1 SGHTA and CDR2 FQGTGA. The CDR3 covers 13 residues. CDR3 nucleotide sequence: TGTGCCAGCAGCTTAGGCGGGTTGGATACGCAGTATTTT. Translation gives CASSLGGLDTQYF.

The chain joins TRBV5-4 to TRBJ2-5; TRBD1 agrees at 8 bases. V lost 4 bases and J lost 2; bases outside the gene matches: 1. Germline assignment: CDR1 SGHNT and CDR2 YYREEE (reference sequence). CDR3 size: 13 residues. In DNA, the CDR3 is TGTGCCAGCAGCAGGGACAGGCAAGAGACCCAGTACTTC. It yields the protein CASSRDRQETQYF.

This rearrangement joins TRBV19 to TRBJ2-3; D possibly corresponds to TRBD2 (6 bases). The V end lost 8 bases, the J end lost 3 bases, and 12 bases lay between the germline ends. The CDR3 is 13 residues long. Germline V lookup: CDR1 LNHDA, CDR2 SQIVND (reference sequence). The CDR3 sequence is CASSGRGTDTQYF. The CDR3, as DNA: TGTGCCAGTTCCGGCCGGGGGACAGATACGCAGTATTTT.

There are a few counts of this clone. This rearrangement joins TRBV7-9 to TRBJ1-1; 8 bases agree with TRBD1. The CDR3 is made up of 14 amino acids. Germline assignment: CDR1 SEHNR and CDR2 FQNEAQ (reference sequence). Germline trimming cut 7 bases from V and 7 bases from J; bases unmatched to any gene: 11. The DNA for the CDR3 is TGTGCCAGCACCCTAACCGGACAGGGCGGTGAAGCTTTCTTT. Protein: CASTLTGQGGEAFF.

V is TRBV5-6 and J is TRBJ2-2; 9 bases agree with TRBD2. The J segment lost 6 bases and the V segment lost 3 bases, leaving 3 bases of the junction unmatched. The CDR3 runs to 14 residues. In germline, CDR1 is SGHDT, CDR2 YYEEEE. The CDR3 spells CASSSAGGPGELFF. The DNA for the CDR3 is TGTGCCAGCAGCTCGGCGGGGGGGCCCGGGGAGCTGTTTTTT.

The chain combines TRBV5-1 with TRBJ2-7, with TRBD1 identical over 7 bases. Germline CDR1 reads SGHRS; CDR2 reads YFSETQ. The CDR3 has 14 residues. V lost 0 bases and J lost 3; bases outside the gene matches: 3. The CDR3 sequence is CASSLGGTDYEQYV. In nucleotides, the CDR3 is TGCGCCAGCAGCTTGGGTGGGACAGACTACGAGCAGTACGTC.

V gene TRBV5-6 combines with J gene TRBJ1-2; 7 bases are a match to TRBD1. This CDR3 contains 13 residues. Germline lookup yields CDR1 SGHDT and CDR2 YYEEEE. The trim removed 2 bases at V and 8 bases at J, leaving 6 bases unmatched. The CDR3 bases are TGTGCCAGCAGCTTCGACAGGGTTGGGGGCTACACCTTC. Protein: CASSFDRVGGYTF.

The chain employs TRBV27 and TRBJ2-7; TRBD1 might be the D (5 bases). The germline CDR1 and CDR2 sequences are MNHEY and SMNVEV (reference sequence). The CDR3 spans 12 residues. The V end lost 4 bases, the J end lost 6 bases, and 10 bases lay between the germline ends. CDR3 region: CASSSGPGEQYF. CDR3 nucleotides: TGTGCCAGCAGTTCAGGGCCCGGCGAGCAGTACTTC.

The chain couples TRBV19 to TRBJ2-2; TRBD2 matches 8 bases. The germline gives CDR1 LNHDA, CDR2 SQIVND (reference sequence). The CDR3 consists of 16 residues. J lost 7 bases, V lost 8 bases, and 15 bases had no gene match. Here the CDR3 reads CASRGISGDFNGELFF. As DNA, the CDR3 is TGTGCCAGTCGTGGAATTAGCGGGGATTTTAACGGGGAGCTGTTTTTT.

The rearrangement uses TRBV14 and TRBJ1-6; TRBD1 agrees at 8 bases. V shed 0 bases and J 8 bases; nucleotides not matched to a gene: 3. The CDR3 consists of 15 residues. Germline V CDR1 and CDR2: SGHDN, FVKESK. CDR3 bases: TGTGCCAGCAGCCAAGACAGGGGGCTATATTCACCCCTCCACTTT. Amino acids: CASSQDRGLYSPLHF.

The chain has TRBV11-2 and TRBJ2-5; a possible D gene is TRBD2 (6 bases). CDR1 and CDR2 (germline): SGHAT, FQNNGV. Deletions cut 5 bases from V and 0 bases from J, with 22 bases between. This CDR3 is built from 18 residues. The DNA for the CDR3 is TGTGCCAGCAGCCCGGACCGCGGGGCGCCAAAGTACCAAGAGACCCAGTACTTC. Translated, it gives CASSPDRGAPKYQETQYF. The full variable domain, in which reference TRBV11-2 and TRBJ2-5 provide the parts outside the CDR3, is EAGVAQSPRYKIIEKRQSVAFWCNPISGHATLYWYQQILGQGPKLLIQFQNNGVVDDSQLPKDRFSAERLKGVDSTLKIQPAKLEDSAVYLCASSPDRGAPKYQETQYFGPGTRLLVL.

The rearrangement joins TRBV2 to TRBJ2-5, with 12 bases that match TRBD2. V lost 5 bases and J lost 5; bases outside the gene matches: 9. CDR1 and CDR2 (germline): SNHLY, FYNNEI. The CDR3 spans 16 residues. CDR3 nucleotide sequence: TGTGCCAGCAGTAGATGGACTAGCGGGGACCTGGAGACCCAGTACTTC. This gives the protein CASSRWTSGDLETQYF.